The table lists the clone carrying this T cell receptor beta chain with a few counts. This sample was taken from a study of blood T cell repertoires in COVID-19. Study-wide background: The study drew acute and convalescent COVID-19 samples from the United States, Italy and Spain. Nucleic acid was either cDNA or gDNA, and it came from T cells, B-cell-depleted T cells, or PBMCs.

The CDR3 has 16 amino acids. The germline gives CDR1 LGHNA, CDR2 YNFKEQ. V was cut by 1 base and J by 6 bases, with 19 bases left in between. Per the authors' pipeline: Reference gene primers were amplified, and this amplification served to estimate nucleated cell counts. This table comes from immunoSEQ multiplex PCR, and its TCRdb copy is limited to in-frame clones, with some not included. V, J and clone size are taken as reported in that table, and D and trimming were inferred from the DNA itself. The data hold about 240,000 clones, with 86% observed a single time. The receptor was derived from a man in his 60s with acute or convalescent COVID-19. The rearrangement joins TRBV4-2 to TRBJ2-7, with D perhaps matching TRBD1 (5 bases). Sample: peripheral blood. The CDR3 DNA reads TGTGCCAGCAGCCAAGCCAGGGCTGCGTGGTCCGGCGAGCAGTACTTC. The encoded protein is CASSQARAAWSGEQYF.